The 13 T cell receptor beta chains given below trace back to one sample, sequenced in a study of T cell responses to AZD1222 COVID-19 vaccine (dated by TCRdb to the early 2020s). The library relied on the immunoSEQ multiplex PCR assay. What TCRdb holds here is the immuneACCESS table cut down to in-frame rearrangements. Part of the clones is not present; checked against another copy, under half of the missing clones reflect an unresolved V gene, and the others are unexplained. This sample comprises about 150,000 clones, around 92% of them detected only once. The leading ten clones occupy less than 3.5% of the sample. This sample's time point label indicates: about 28 days (+/-7) after the second vaccine dose. This specimen was peripheral blood, taken 28 days after the second AZD1222 dose. The source of these receptors is an adult who received the AZD1222 COVID-19 vaccine.

The genes are TRBV19 and TRBJ2-5; D may be TRBD2 (5 bases). Germline CDR1 reads LNHDA; CDR2 reads SQIVND (reference sequence). The CDR3 is 11 amino acids. Trimming stripped 5 bases from V and 7 bases from J, with 8 bases between. CDR3 nucleotide sequence: TGTGCCAGTAGTGGTGAGGGGACCCAGTACTTC. It codes for CASSGEGTQYF.

The chain combines TRBV14 with TRBJ1-4; tentatively, D is TRBD1 (6 bases). Germline loops: CDR1 SGHDN, CDR2 FVKESK. The germline V and J ends were trimmed by 0 bases and 8 bases, with 19 bases remaining between them. The CDR3 consists of 17 residues. The DNA for the CDR3 is TGTGCCAGCAGCCAAGATCGGTTGGGGGCCAGACGGGAAAAACTGTTTTTT. Its translation is CASSQDRLGARREKLFF.

The V gene is TRBV28, the J gene TRBJ2-1, with TRBD2 matching 7 bases. With 4 bases clipped from V and 7 bases from J, the junction kept 13 bases outside the gene matches. Germline CDR1 is MDHEN and CDR2 is SYDVKM. CDR3 length: 16 amino acids. The DNA of the CDR3 is TGTGCCAGCAGTTCAGGGAGCAGCGGGAATCGGAATGAGCAGTTCTTC. It is translated as CASSSGSSGNRNEQFF.

V is TRBV12-3 or TRBV12-4 and J is TRBJ1-5; D possibly corresponds to TRBD1 (5 bases). The V and J ends lost 7 bases and 7 bases respectively, with 14 bases between them. The CDR3 runs to 13 residues. The CDR3 DNA reads TGTGCCAGCACCATCGAAGGGGACCAGCCCCAGCATTTT. Translation: CASTIEGDQPQHF.

The chain employs TRBV9 and TRBJ1-6; D is possibly TRBD1 (6 bases). CDR1 and CDR2 from the germline V gene are SGDLS and YYNGEE. The CDR3 runs to 15 residues. V was pared by 0 bases and J by 10 bases, with 14 bases between. In DNA form, the CDR3 reads TGTGCCAGCAGCGTAGGGACAGCTGGACGATCACCCCTCCACTTT. It specifies CASSVGTAGRSPLHF.

The CDR3 protein is CASSFQGWGTIDTQYF. The CDR3 coding sequence is TGTGCCAGCAGTTTCCAGGGGTGGGGGACTATAGATACGCAGTATTTT. The rearrangement links TRBV6-5 to TRBJ2-3; TRBD2 is a possible D gene (7 bases). Deletions cut 4 bases from V and 5 bases from J, with 19 bases between. Germline V gives CDR1 MNHEY, CDR2 SVGAGI. The CDR3 length is 16 residues.

This chain links TRBV9 with TRBJ1-4; no reliable D call. V shed 2 bases and J shed 8 bases, with 13 bases lying between them. Germline-derived CDR1 and CDR2 are SGDLS and YYNGEE. This CDR3 spans 14 amino acids. The DNA for the CDR3 is TGTGCCAGCAGCGTTGGACCCGGGCAGGAAAAACTGTTTTTT. Protein product: CASSVGPGQEKLFF. Full variable domain (remainder filled in from reference TRBV9 and TRBJ1-4): DSGVTQTPKHLITATGQRVTLRCSPRSGDLSVYWYQQSLDQGLQFLIQYYNGEERAKGNILERFSAQQFPDLHSELNLSSLELGDSALYFCASSVGPGQEKLFFGSGTQLSVL.

The gene calls are TRBV6-1 and TRBJ1-5, with TRBD1 as a possible D gene (6 bases). The CDR3 is 16 residues long. From germline, CDR1 is MNHNS and CDR2 SASEGT. V shed 0 bases and J shed 3 bases, with 12 bases lying between them. For the CDR3, the DNA is TGTGCCAGCAGTGAAGCTCAGGGGAGGAACAATCAGCCCCAGCATTTT. It is translated as CASSEAQGRNNQPQHF.

V usage is TRBV4-3 and J usage is TRBJ1-2, with D hard to call. This CDR3 has 16 amino acids. Germline-derived CDR1 and CDR2 are LGHNA and YSLEER. V lost 0 bases to trimming and J lost 0 bases, with 11 bases between them. This CDR3 is CASSQEWRDTNYGYTF. CDR3 nucleotides: TGCGCCAGCAGCCAAGAGTGGAGAGATACTAACTATGGCTACACCTTC.

The chain recombines TRBV5-5 with TRBJ2-3, with 15 bases that match TRBD2. CDR1 and CDR2 (germline): SGHKS, YYEKEE (reference sequence). V was clipped by 3 bases and J by 6 bases; unmatched bases: 11. The CDR3 runs to 18 residues. The CDR3 loop is CASSSPGTSGRPGDTQYF. CDR3 DNA: TGTGCCAGCAGCTCCCCCGGGACTAGCGGGAGGCCGGGGGATACGCAGTATTTT.

The V call is TRBV5-1, the J call TRBJ1-1; D not resolved. The CDR3 length is 14 residues. V lost 0 bases, J lost 2 bases, and 8 bases lay in between. Per germline, CDR1 SGHRS and CDR2 YFSETQ. CDR3 bases: TGCGCCAGCAGCTTGGAAAGAAGTAACACTGAAGCTTTCTTT. It encodes CASSLERSNTEAFF.

The genes are TRBV19 and TRBJ1-5; D is unresolved. This CDR3 contains 16 residues. Per the germline V gene, CDR1 is LNHDA and CDR2 is SQIVND (reference sequence). Trimming shortened V by 8 bases and J by 8 bases, and 25 bases separated the two germline ends. CDR3: CASSETLQAGVEPQHF. The CDR3 DNA is TGTGCCAGTTCAGAGACCCTCCAGGCCGGCGTGGAGCCCCAGCATTTT.

The chain has TRBV29-1 and TRBJ1-1; possible D gene TRBD1, 5 bases. This CDR3 comprises 14 residues. Trimming pared 3 bases from V and 1 base from J, leaving 12 bases between. Germline-derived CDR1 and CDR2 are SQVTM and ANQGSEA. The CDR3: CSVEVGGRNTEAFF. The CDR3 DNA follows: TGCAGCGTTGAGGTTGGGGGAAGGAACACTGAAGCTTTCTTT. The entire variable domain, with the rest obtained from reference TRBV29-1 and TRBJ1-1, is as follows: SAVISQKPSRDICQRGTSLTIQCQVDSQVTMMFWYRQQPGQSLTLIATANQGSEATYESGFVIDKFPISRPNLTFSTLTVSNMSPEDSSIYLCSVEVGGRNTEAFFGQGTRLTVV.